This entry features one T cell receptor beta chain sequence. This clone's antigen is unknown. No base quality values were provided; no much bigger clone lies one nucleotide off. TCRbeta CDR3 regions were amplified from genomic DNA by means of the immunoSEQ Assay, a bias-controlled multiplex PCR. Processing in the source paper ran as follows. The number of nucleated cells in each sample was estimated from the amplification of reference gene primers within the assay. To quantify the absolute abundance of each unique TCRbeta CDR3 rearrangement, sequence reads were collapsed and filtered. Productive Simpson clonality was computed per sample as the square root of Simpson's diversity index over productive rearrangements. Not all clones reach the TCRdb copy of this immuneACCESS table, which keeps in-frame sequences only. Checked studies attribute under half of the gap to unresolved V genes and leave the rest unexplained. From that table come the V and J calls and clone size; the DNA was used to work out D and trimming. The table for this sample lists about 230,000 clones; roughly 81% of them were counted only once. Around 0.89% of the sample is in the top ten clones.

Whole blood was collected in K2EDTA tubes by collaborating institutions according to the institutions' own protocols. For TCRbeta analysis, collaborators shipped samples in one of three forms: frozen whole blood, isolated PBMCs, or DNA extracted from either of those sample types. The CDR3 covers 16 residues, taking in both the cysteine and the phenylalanine. The retained sequence is limited to the CDR3, 48 bases, with the frame set at the first base. CDR1 and CDR2 are read off the germline V gene as SGHAT and FQNNGV. Relative to germline, V is missing 4 bases and J is missing 3 bases, with 4 bases of the junction outside any gene match. The source of the sample is a study of blood T cell repertoires in COVID-19 (dated by TCRdb to about 2020). Some background on the complete study: Samples from collaborators originated in the United States, Italy and Spain and spanned both the acute and convalescent phases of COVID-19. The material from the prospective study consisted of cDNA or gDNA derived from T cells, B-cell-depleted T cells, or PBMCs. The dataset comprised deeply sampled blood TCRbeta repertoires from subjects exposed to, actively infected with, or recovered from COVID-19. The repertoires were made available in a free public database intended to serve as a resource for research on the immune response to SARS-CoV-2. Samples came from the ongoing ImmuneRACE study (first 160 participants) plus 1,254 subjects from 6 global collaborators. Nearly every sample came with metadata listing a de-identified subject ID, COVID-19 status, age in years and sex. Where HLA class I and class II types were available, the types were taken from metadata supplied by the sample provider, not from assay-based typing.

Broad study findings and their caveats: Clinical and demographic metadata were provided uncurated, with the amount varying by source and participant.

The receptor was derived from a man between 40 and 49 years old with acute or convalescent COVID-19. The sequenced material came from peripheral blood. This receptor chain uses TRBV11-2 and TRBJ2-3; 13 bases in the junction line up with TRBD2. The CDR3 here reads CASSSRTSGGTDTQYF. The DNA sequence is given as TGTGCCAGCAGCTCCAGGACTAGCGGGGGAACAGATACGCAGTATTTT.